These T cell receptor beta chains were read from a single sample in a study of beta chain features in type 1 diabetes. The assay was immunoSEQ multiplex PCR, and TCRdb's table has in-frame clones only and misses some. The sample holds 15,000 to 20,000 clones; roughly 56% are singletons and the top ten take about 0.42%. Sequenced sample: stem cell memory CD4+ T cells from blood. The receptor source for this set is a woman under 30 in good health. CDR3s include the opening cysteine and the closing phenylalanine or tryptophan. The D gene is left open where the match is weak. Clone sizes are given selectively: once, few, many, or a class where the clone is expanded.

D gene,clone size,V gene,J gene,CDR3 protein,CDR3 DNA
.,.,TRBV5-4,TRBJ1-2,CASSLVQARLANYGYTF,TGTGCCAGCAGCTTGGTACAGGCCCGGTTAGCTAACTATGGCTACACCTTC
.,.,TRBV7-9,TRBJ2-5,CASSLVLGAQETQYF,TGTGCCAGCAGCTTAGTTTTAGGGGCCCAAGAGACCCAGTACTTC
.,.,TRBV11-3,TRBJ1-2,CASSLVLGYTF,TGTGCCAGCAGCTTAGTTCTTGGCTACACCTTC
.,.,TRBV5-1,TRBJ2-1,CASSLAAGASNEQFF,TGCGCCAGCAGCTTGGCCGCGGGGGCCAGCAATGAGCAGTTCTTC
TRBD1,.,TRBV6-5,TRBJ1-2,CASSYGPGGVYGYTF,TGTGCCAGCAGTTACGGGCCAGGGGGTGTCTATGGCTACACCTTC
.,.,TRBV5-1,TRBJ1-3,CASSLNEDSGNTIYF,TGCGCCAGCAGCTTGAACGAGGACTCTGGAAACACCATATATTTT
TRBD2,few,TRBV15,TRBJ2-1,CATSRVVRLAGGSNEQFF,TGTGCCACCAGCAGAGTGGTGAGACTAGCGGGGGGATCCAATGAGCAGTTCTTC
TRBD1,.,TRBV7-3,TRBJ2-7,CASSPGTGGREQYF,TGTGCCAGCAGCCCCGGGACAGGGGGCCGCGAGCAGTACTTC
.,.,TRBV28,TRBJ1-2,CASSFGQGGGYTF,TGTGCCAGCAGTTTTGGCCAGGGTGGTGGCTACACCTTC
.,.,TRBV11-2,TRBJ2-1,CASERLASSYNEQFF,TGTGCCAGCGAAAGACTCGCGAGCTCCTACAATGAGCAGTTCTTC
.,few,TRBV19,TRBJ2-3,CASSPDGGTDTQYF,TGTGCCAGTAGTCCCGACGGGGGCACAGATACGCAGTATTTT
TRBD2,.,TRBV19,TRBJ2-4,CATSREGALAKNIQYF,TGTGCCACCTCGCGGGAGGGCGCCCTGGCCAAAAACATTCAGTACTTC
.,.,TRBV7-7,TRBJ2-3,CASSPRFGTNTDTQYF,TGTGCCAGCAGTCCCCGTTTCGGGACAAACACAGATACGCAGTATTTT
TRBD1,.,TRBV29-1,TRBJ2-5,CSVRTGYQETQYF,TGCAGCGTCCGGACAGGATACCAAGAGACCCAGTACTTC
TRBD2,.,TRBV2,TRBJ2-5,CASTLAGAETQYF,TGTGCCAGCACCCTAGCGGGAGCAGAGACCCAGTACTTC
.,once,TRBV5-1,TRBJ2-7,CASSLLSSLNEQYF,TGCGCCAGCAGCTTGTTGTCCAGTCTTAACGAGCAGTACTTC
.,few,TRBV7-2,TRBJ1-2,CASSLGWGPNYGYTF,TGTGCCAGCAGCTTAGGTTGGGGGCCTAACTATGGCTACACCTTC
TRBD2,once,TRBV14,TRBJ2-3,CASSPGRWASGGSTDTQYF,TGTGCCAGCAGCCCCGGGCGTTGGGCTAGCGGGGGGAGCACAGATACGCAGTATTTT